The 27 T cell receptor beta chains listed next were all sequenced from one sample in a study of metastatic and nonmetastatic thyroid tumors. TCRdb ran MiXCR on the PCR reads. The sample shows 15,000 or so clones, roughly 24% of them seen only once. No treatment of any kind had been given to any patient before thyroid surgery. The sample was blood. Receptors were obtained from a male donor with papillary thyroid cancer or a benign thyroid nodule (not recorded which). Some clones in this sample may be carry-over from other donors' samples.

The chain employs TRBV12-3 or TRBV12-4 and TRBJ2-3, with 7 nucleotides matching TRBD2. The CDR3 length is 17 residues. The ends lost 7 bases at V and 0 bases at J; junction bases unmatched: 13. In nucleotides, the CDR3 is TGTGCCAGCAAAGAGCGGGGTGTACCTACTAGCACAGATACGCAGTATTTT. Translated: CASKERGVPTSTDTQYF.

V is TRBV7-2 and J is TRBJ2-5, with 8 bases identical to TRBD2. CDR1 SGHTA and CDR2 FQGNSA come from the germline V gene. The trim removed 6 bases at V and 7 bases at J, leaving 13 bases unmatched. This CDR3 is 15 amino acids long. DNA of the CDR3: TGTGCCAGCAGTAAGACTAGCGTGGGGGCCGCGACCCAGTACTTC. Translating gives CASSKTSVGAATQYF.

This clone was detected many times. The chain is built from TRBV25-1 and TRBJ1-1; 8 nucleotides align to TRBD1. Germline lookup yields CDR1 MGHDK and CDR2 SYGVNS. The length of the CDR3 is 14 residues. Trimming took 6 bases from V and 6 from J; bases not matched to a gene: 9. Here the CDR3 reads CASSPDRGRAEAFF. In DNA, the CDR3 is TGTGCCAGCAGCCCAGACAGGGGTCGTGCTGAAGCTTTCTTT.

The chain is built from TRBV6-1 and TRBJ1-2; D is uncertain. CDR1 and CDR2 from the germline V gene are MNHNS and SASEGT. The CDR3 covers 12 residues. With 6 bases removed from V and 2 bases from J, the gap between germline ends came to 7 bases. The DNA for the CDR3 is TGTGCCAGCAGGGACCAGAACTATGGCTACACCTTC. This encodes CASRDQNYGYTF.

V and J are TRBV4-1 and TRBJ2-7; 7 bases align to TRBD1. The CDR3 totals 13 residues. Germline CDR1 is MGHRA and CDR2 is YSYEKL. Trimming at V came to 2 bases and at J to 7 bases, leaving 5 bases not matched to a gene. The CDR3 protein is CASSQRQGWEQYF. For the CDR3, the DNA is TGCGCCAGCAGCCAAAGACAGGGTTGGGAGCAGTACTTC.

The V and J genes are TRBV11-1 and TRBJ2-7, with 8 bases aligning to TRBD2. Germline CDR1 reads SGHAT; CDR2 reads FQDESV (reference sequence). The CDR3 sequence is 16 residues long. The V and J ends lost 4 bases and 2 bases, in that order; junction bases with no gene match: 10. The CDR3: CASSSERRGAAYEQYF. CDR3 coding DNA: TGTGCCAGCAGCTCTGAGCGGCGGGGGGCCGCCTACGAGCAGTACTTC.

This clone was recorded once. This chain links TRBV11-2 with TRBJ2-7; D is possibly TRBD2 (5 bases). The CDR3 has 17 residues. The V gene lost 4 bases and the J gene lost 0 bases, with 19 bases spanning the gap. Looked up from germline, CDR1 is SGHAT and CDR2 is FQNNGV. CDR3 in amino acids: CASSYPPGVTSSYEQYF. DNA for the CDR3: TGTGCCAGCAGCTACCCGCCCGGGGTAACGAGCTCCTACGAGCAGTACTTC. The entire variable domain, with the rest obtained from reference TRBV11-2 and TRBJ2-7, is as follows: EAGVAQSPRYKIIEKRQSVAFWCNPISGHATLYWYQQILGQGPKLLIQFQNNGVVDDSQLPKDRFSAERLKGVDSTLKIQPAKLEDSAVYLCASSYPPGVTSSYEQYFGPGTRLTVT.

The sample holds a few counts of this clone. The chain combines TRBV6-5 with TRBJ1-1; tentatively, D is TRBD1 (5 bases). Germline V lookup: CDR1 MNHEY, CDR2 SVGAGI. The CDR3 has 15 residues. The V gene lost 0 bases and the J gene lost 7 bases, with 15 bases spanning the gap. The CDR3 spells CASSYSNARQGEAFF. The CDR3 coding sequence is TGTGCCAGCAGTTACTCGAATGCTCGGCAGGGTGAAGCTTTCTTT.

This clone was seen at least ten times. The chain is built from TRBV6-4 and TRBJ2-1; TRBD2 aligns across 7 bases. This CDR3 is 14 amino acids long. V dropped 2 bases and J dropped 10; count of bases not matched to a gene: 8. Germline-derived CDR1 and CDR2 are MRHNA and SNTAGT. CDR3 amino acids: CASSDGLDVGEQFF. As DNA, the CDR3 is TGTGCCAGCAGTGACGGACTAGATGTTGGGGAGCAGTTCTTC.

In its sample, this clone is medium-sized. The CDR3 here is CASRSSGGASYNEQFF. Written as DNA, the CDR3 is TGCGCCAGCAGGTCTAGCGGGGGGGCCTCCTACAATGAGCAGTTCTTC. This chain joins TRBV5-1 and TRBJ2-1, with 12 positions matching TRBD2. Trimming cost V 5 bases and J 0 bases; bases outside gene matches: 3. This CDR3 has 16 residues. The germline CDR1 and CDR2 sequences are SGHRS and YFSETQ.

This clone came up many times. The chain is built from TRBV13 and TRBJ2-1; D is perhaps TRBD2 (6 bases). Trimming removed 5 bases at V and 0 bases at J, with 17 bases between. This CDR3 comprises 17 residues. The germline V gene encodes CDR1 PRHDT and CDR2 FYEKMQ (reference sequence). The CDR3 DNA follows: TGTGCCAGCAGCCCAAACCGGGACTTAAGCTCCTACAATGAGCAGTTCTTC. This codes for CASSPNRDLSSYNEQFF.

This clone is medium-sized in the sample. V usage is TRBV9 and J usage is TRBJ1-5, with a possible D match to TRBD1 (6 bases). Germline values: CDR1 SGDLS, CDR2 YYNGEE. CDR3 length: 14 amino acids. The V and J ends lost 3 bases and 7 bases respectively, with 14 bases between them. The CDR3 protein is CASSGQEPGQPQHF. In DNA, the CDR3 is TGTGCCAGCAGCGGACAGGAGCCCGGCCAGCCCCAGCATTTT. The variable domain in full, with the rest retrieved from reference TRBV9 and TRBJ1-5, is DSGVTQTPKHLITATGQRVTLRCSPRSGDLSVYWYQQSLDQGLQFLIQYYNGEERAKGNILERFSAQQFPDLHSELNLSSLELGDSALYFCASSGQEPGQPQHFGDGTRLSIL.

This clone has a count of ten or more. This chain links TRBV18 with TRBJ1-1; 7 nucleotides align to TRBD1. Germline CDR1 reads KGHSH; CDR2 reads LQKENI. Germline trimming cut 1 base from V and 5 bases from J; bases unmatched to any gene: 7. This CDR3 spans 15 amino acids. In DNA form, the CDR3 reads TGTGCCAGCTCACCACAGCCAGGGGGGCAGACTGAAGCTTTCTTT. Residues: CASSPQPGGQTEAFF. Using reference TRBV18 and TRBJ1-1 for the parts outside the CDR3, the full variable domain is NAGVMQNPRHLVRRRGQEARLRCSPMKGHSHVYWYRQLPEEGLKFMVYLQKENIIDESGMPKERFSAEFPKEGPSILRIQQVVRGDSAAYFCASSPQPGGQTEAFFGQGTRLTVV.

Ten or more counts support this clone. The chain links TRBV24-1 to TRBJ1-4; possibly TRBD1 for D (5 bases). Germline CDR1 reads KGHDR; CDR2 reads SFDVKD. V dropped 4 bases and J dropped 0 bases, with 8 bases sitting between them. The length of the CDR3 is 15 residues. CDR3 bases: TGTGCCACCAGTGAGGGAGGGGCAACTAATGAAAAACTGTTTTTT. It translates to CATSEGGATNEKLFF.

By share, this clone ranks as medium-sized (0.01 to 0.1%). The gene calls are TRBV11-2 and TRBJ2-7, with TRBD2 matching 7 bases. Germline loops: CDR1 SGHAT, CDR2 FQNNGV. V was pared by 6 bases and J by 6 bases, with 11 bases of the junction left unmatched. The CDR3 is 14 amino acids. The CDR3 loop reads CASSPPGTTIEQYF. In DNA form, the CDR3 reads TGTGCCAGCAGTCCTCCCGGGACTACGATCGAGCAGTACTTC. The full variable domain, in which reference TRBV11-2 and TRBJ2-7 provide the parts outside the CDR3, is EAGVAQSPRYKIIEKRQSVAFWCNPISGHATLYWYQQILGQGPKLLIQFQNNGVVDDSQLPKDRFSAERLKGVDSTLKIQPAKLEDSAVYLCASSPPGTTIEQYFGPGTRLTVT.

V usage is TRBV18 and J usage is TRBJ2-5; D may correspond to TRBD1 or TRBD2 (6 bases each). Per germline, CDR1 KGHSH and CDR2 LQKENI. This CDR3 comprises 13 residues. V lost 4 bases to trimming and J lost 4 bases, with 10 bases between them. The CDR3 loop reads CASSQGEAETQYF. Written as DNA, the CDR3 is TGTGCCAGCTCACAGGGGGAGGCAGAGACCCAGTACTTC.

This clone is labeled as medium-sized (0.01 to 0.1%). The gene calls are TRBV5-1 and TRBJ2-2; perhaps TRBD2 as D (6 bases). The CDR3 totals 16 residues. With 5 bases removed from V and 5 bases from J, the gap between germline ends came to 19 bases. Germline assignment: CDR1 SGHRS and CDR2 YFSETQ. CDR3 bases: TGCGCCAGCAGACAATTGGGACTCCGAGGGACCGGGGAGCTGTTTTTT. It codes for CASRQLGLRGTGELFF.

This clone has ten or more counts. The chain links TRBV28 to TRBJ1-5; the match to TRBD1 covers 8 bases. Losses at the gene ends were 6 bases for V and 5 bases for J; bases not matched to a gene: 9. The CDR3 sequence is 15 residues long. CDR1 MDHEN and CDR2 SYDVKM come from the germline V gene. This CDR3 is CASRLAGGAYQPQHF. As DNA, the CDR3 is TGTGCCAGCAGATTGGCAGGGGGCGCGTATCAGCCCCAGCATTTT.

As to this clone: The junction departs from the called germline gene at one end, perhaps through a read error. The chain carries TRBV6-4 and TRBJ2-3; D remains ambiguous. This CDR3 comprises 14 residues. The germline CDR1 and CDR2 sequences are MRHNA and SNTAGT. The CDR3 sequence is CASSDSGSTEKQSF. In nucleotides, the CDR3 is TGTGCCAGCAGTGACTCGGGTAGCACAGAGAAGCAGTCTTTT.

This clone was observed many times. The V and J genes are TRBV6-1 and TRBJ1-4, with D maybe TRBD1 (6 bases). Per the germline V gene, CDR1 is MNHNS and CDR2 is SASEGT. The CDR3 is made up of 14 amino acids. Trimming pared 3 bases from V and 5 bases from J, leaving 10 bases between. Written as DNA, the CDR3 is TGTGCCAGCAGTGAGGACAGCCTAAATGAAAAACTGTTTTTT. It is translated as CASSEDSLNEKLFF.

This clone was counted at least ten times. The gene calls are TRBV6-1 and TRBJ2-5; D gene unclear. Germline loops: CDR1 MNHNS, CDR2 SASEGT. Trimming removed 1 base from V and 6 bases from J, with 9 bases in between. The CDR3 is made up of 13 amino acids. The chain's CDR3 is CASSEVAKQTQYF. The CDR3 DNA reads TGTGCCAGCAGTGAAGTGGCCAAACAGACCCAGTACTTC.

Many counts were recorded for this clone. The chain combines TRBV5-1 with TRBJ2-5, with 11 bases identical to TRBD2. V dropped 5 bases and J dropped 2; count of bases not matched to a gene: 2. This CDR3 is 14 amino acids long. In germline, CDR1 is SGHRS, CDR2 YFSETQ. CDR3 loop: CASRRLAGQETQYF. CDR3 nucleotides: TGCGCCAGCAGGAGACTAGCGGGGCAAGAGACCCAGTACTTC. Combining the CDR3 with reference TRBV5-1 and TRBJ2-5 gives the whole variable domain KAGVTQTPRYLIKTRGQQVTLSCSPISGHRSVSWYQQTPGQGLQFLFEYFSETQRNKGNFPGRFSGRQFSNSRSEMNVSTLELGDSALYLCASRRLAGQETQYFGPGTRLLVL.

By share, this clone counts as medium-sized (0.01 to 0.1%). The DNA for the CDR3 is TGTGCCAGCAGCCCCAGGACAGGGGACGAGCAGTACTTC. This encodes CASSPRTGDEQYF. The chain is built from TRBV6-2 or TRBV6-3 and TRBJ2-7, with TRBD1 identical over 9 bases. Losses at the gene ends were 6 bases for V and 5 bases for J; bases not matched to a gene: 5. From germline, CDR1 is MNHEY and CDR2 SVGEGT. CDR3 length: 13 amino acids.

In its sample, this clone is medium-sized. The V call is TRBV20-1, the J call TRBJ1-6; D is possibly TRBD1 (6 bases). Per germline, CDR1 DFQATT and CDR2 SNEGSKA (reference sequence). This CDR3 spans 13 amino acids. The germline V and J ends were trimmed by 2 bases and 5 bases, with 7 bases remaining between them. The CDR3 coding sequence is TGCAGTGCTAGAAGACAGGATAATTCACCCCTCCACTTT. As protein: CSARRQDNSPLHF.

This clone was detected ten times or more. The chain has TRBV12-3 or TRBV12-4 and TRBJ1-4; a possible D gene is TRBD1 (5 bases). V lost 2 bases and J 4 bases, leaving 11 bases between the germline ends. The CDR3 is 15 residues long. The CDR3 loop reads CASSLLAGINEKLFF. The CDR3 DNA follows: TGTGCCAGCAGTTTATTGGCAGGGATTAATGAAAAACTGTTTTTT.

In its sample, this clone is medium-sized. The rearrangement joins TRBV19 to TRBJ1-5; unclear D gene. The CDR3 sequence is 14 residues long. The ends were cut back, 9 bases at V and 0 bases at J, with 12 bases in the middle. Germline lookup yields CDR1 LNHDA and CDR2 SQIVND (reference sequence). The CDR3 protein is CASRTDYSNQPQHF. In DNA, the CDR3 is TGTGCCAGCCGGACCGACTATAGCAATCAGCCCCAGCATTTT.

This clone has a count of ten or more. This chain links TRBV7-2 with TRBJ2-3, with D uncertain. This CDR3 is built from 15 residues. Trimming pared 6 bases from V and 4 bases from J, leaving 17 bases between. Germline V gives CDR1 SGHTA, CDR2 FQGNSA. The chain's CDR3 is CASSRGPVSADTQYF. CDR3 nucleotides: TGTGCCAGCAGTCGAGGACCCGTGTCGGCAGATACGCAGTATTTT.